This T cell receptor beta chain was documented in a study of cytomegalovirus exposure and HLA in healthy donors. Study-wide points: CMV antigen specificity was confirmed in vitro for three CMV-associated chains.

With respect to this clone: Its antigen is not known.

CDR1 and CDR2 (germline): LNHDA, SQIVND (reference sequence). The ends lost 4 bases at V and 5 bases at J; junction bases unmatched: 7. The CDR3 has 16 residues. Those who donated were healthy bone marrow donors. In the PCR, 60 Vbeta and 13 Jbeta primers were used. The authors' processing: An analysis performed later counted 73 million or so unique TCR beta chains (roughly 9.9 million of them shared). Method: immunoSEQ multiplex PCR; TCRdb's copy keeps in-frame clones and lacks some. V and J calls and clone size are as listed in that table; D and trimming were resolved from the DNA. The table lists about 120,000 clones, 75% to 90% of them singletons, with more than 1.5% in the top ten.

This TCR was recovered from a middle-aged man in good health and CMV-seronegative. Specimen: PBMCs. The chain is built from TRBV19 and TRBJ2-1; TRBD2 matches at 11 bases. The CDR3 here is CASSTPGTSGNNEQFF. The CDR3 nucleotides are TGTGCCAGTAGTACGCCCGGGACTAGCGGCAACAATGAGCAGTTCTTC.